These T cell receptor beta chains were read from a single sample in a study of blood T cells in healthy people across ages. TCRdb itself ran the 5' RACE reads through MiXCR, one entry per CDR3 protein. Counted here are fewer than 1.5 million distinct CDR3 sequences, 40% to 50% occurring once; the ten biggest clones make up roughly 7.7%. Sequencing was done on a sample of blood. These receptors were collected from a woman aged 18-35 years in good health. Both conserved end residues are part of each CDR3. The D gene is left open where the match is weak. Only some rows state a clone size, as once, few, many or a class for expanded clones.

CDR3 protein,CDR3 DNA,CDR3 length,V gene,D gene,clone size,J gene
CPRSGGGSLACIDEQFF,TGTCCCAGGTCGGGGGGGGGAAGTCTAGCGTGTATCGATGAGCAGTTCTTC,17,TRBV21-1,.,.,TRBJ2-1
CSGGLAGTVSEQYF,TGCAGCGGGGGACTAGCGGGGACCGTTAGTGAGCAGTACTTC,14,TRBV29-1,TRBD2,.,TRBJ2-5
CASSSPYALGVEREQFF,TGTGCCAGCAGCTCCCCATATGCCCTCGGGGTCGAGCGTGAGCAGTTCTTC,17,TRBV21-1,.,few,TRBJ2-1
CSATGTSGGTEQYF,TGCAGTGCTACCGGGACTAGCGGGGGCACCGAGCAGTACTTC,14,TRBV20-1,TRBD2,once,TRBJ2-7
CSVFRSSGRAVGTQYF,TGCAGCGTTTTTCGGTCTAGCGGGAGGGCGGTGGGGACCCAGTACTTC,16,TRBV29-1,TRBD2,.,TRBJ2-5
CASSLAGGSDEQFF,TGCGCCAGCAGCTTAGCGGGAGGTAGTGATGAGCAGTTCTTC,14,TRBV5-1,TRBD2,.,TRBJ2-1
CASSQKRSGPDEQFF,TGTGCCAGCAGCCAGAAGCGGAGTGGGCCGGATGAGCAGTTCTTC,15,TRBV13,.,few,TRBJ2-1
CASRKFQPQHF,TGTGCCAGCAGGAAGTTTCAGCCCCAGCATTTT,11,TRBV28,.,few,TRBJ1-5
CASSLYGAGQRRATEAFF,TGTGCCAGCAGCTTATACGGCGCGGGACAGAGAAGGGCGACTGAAGCTTTCTTT,18,TRBV7-9,TRBD1,.,TRBJ1-1
CASSPAGTASYEQYF,TGTGCCAGCAGTCCGGCCGGGACAGCCTCCTACGAGCAGTACTTC,15,TRBV5-6,TRBD1,few,TRBJ2-7
CASSLTGEAYGYTF,TGTGCCAGCAGCTTGACAGGGGAGGCCTATGGCTACACCTTC,14,TRBV5-5,TRBD1,few,TRBJ1-2
CASSQGQGGGETQYF,TGTGCCAGCAGCCAAGGACAGGGTGGTGGAGAGACCCAGTACTTC,15,TRBV3-1,TRBD1,.,TRBJ2-5
CASSLAQGSYNEQYF,TGTGCCAGCAGCTTAGCACAGGGTTCCTACAATGAGCAGTACTTC,15,TRBV7-2,.,.,TRBJ2-7
CASSLDIRGTEAFF,TGTGCCAGCAGCTTAGACATAAGGGGCACTGAAGCTTTCTTT,14,TRBV11-1,.,once,TRBJ1-1
CASSPGSPFNEQFF,TGTGCCAGCAGCCCCGGATCCCCCTTTAATGAGCAGTTCTTC,14,TRBV21-1,.,few,TRBJ2-1
CASSYGGVEQYF,TGTGCCAGCAGTTATGGGGGAGTCGAGCAGTACTTC,12,TRBV6-6,.,.,TRBJ2-7
CASSKAAGANSPLHF,TGTGCCAGCAGCAAGGCGGCAGGGGCTAATTCACCCCTCCACTTT,15,TRBV21-1,.,.,TRBJ1-6
CASRGTSFSYNEQYF,TGTGCCAGCAGGGGGACTAGCTTTTCCTACAATGAGCAGTACTTC,15,TRBV6-2/TRBV6-3,TRBD2,.,TRBJ2-4
CASRPGTGNSPLHF,TGTGCCAGCAGGCCCGGGACAGGGAATTCACCCCTCCACTTT,14,TRBV3-1,TRBD1,.,TRBJ1-6
CASSPELGQPQNNEQFF,TGCGCCAGCAGCCCAGAGTTGGGACAGCCACAAAACAATGAGCAGTTCTTC,17,TRBV4-1,TRBD1,few,TRBJ2-1
CAWSVPGLLVYEQYF,TGTGCCTGGAGTGTACCGGGCCTACTAGTTTATGAGCAGTACTTC,15,TRBV30,.,.,TRBJ2-7
CASSWLGPPGEQFF,TGCGCCAGCAGCTGGCTAGGACCCCCGGGTGAGCAGTTCTTC,14,TRBV5-1,.,.,TRBJ2-1
CAISASAVANTGELFF,TGTGCCATCAGTGCATCAGCAGTCGCGAACACCGGGGAGCTGTTTTTT,16,TRBV10-3,.,.,TRBJ2-2
CASSYSPTNSRGVLNTEAFF,TGTGCCAGCAGTTACTCGCCGACTAATTCCCGGGGGGTCCTGAACACTGAAGCTTTCTTT,20,TRBV6-2/TRBV6-3,.,.,TRBJ1-1
CASSWEGTNQPQHF,TGTGCCAGCAGTTGGGAGGGAACCAATCAGCCCCAGCATTTT,14,TRBV12-3/TRBV12-4,.,.,TRBJ1-5
CSALMLARSDTQYF,TGCAGCGCCCTTATGTTGGCTCGGTCAGATACGCAGTATTTT,14,TRBV29-1,.,.,TRBJ2-3
CSARVVGGADTQYF,TGCAGTGCTAGAGTAGTGGGGGGGGCAGATACGCAGTATTTT,14,TRBV20-1,TRBD2,.,TRBJ2-3
CASSDRGRPNTGELFF,TGTGCCAGCAGTGACAGGGGGCGACCGAACACCGGGGAGCTGTTTTTT,16,TRBV6-4,TRBD1,.,TRBJ2-2
CSASRAMRGYTF,TGCAGTGCAAGCAGGGCCATGAGGGGCTACACCTTC,12,TRBV20-1,.,.,TRBJ1-2
CASSESDRRNSPLHF,TGTGCCAGCAGTGAATCGGACAGGAGAAATTCACCCCTCCACTTT,15,TRBV2,TRBD1,few,TRBJ1-6
CAWNRGRGQPQHF,TGTGCCTGGAATAGGGGGCGAGGTCAGCCCCAGCATTTT,13,TRBV30,TRBD1,.,TRBJ1-5
CASVSGSQETQFF,TGTGCCAGCGTATCGGGATCTCAAGAGACCCAGTTCTTC,13,TRBV7-9,.,.,TRBJ2-1
CASISRVGGEQYF,TGTGCCAGCATCTCACGGGTGGGCGGCGAGCAGTACTTC,13,TRBV28,.,.,TRBJ2-7
CASSLGLAGAGDTQYF,TGCGCCAGCAGCCTGGGACTAGCGGGAGCGGGAGATACGCAGTATTTT,16,TRBV5-1,TRBD2,.,TRBJ2-3
CAISESAGGVNNEQYF,TGTGCCATCAGTGAGTCGGCAGGGGGAGTCAACAATGAGCAGTACTTC,16,TRBV10-3,TRBD1,few,TRBJ2-7
CASSARTGGYNSPLHF,TGTGCCAGCAGTGCCCGAACAGGAGGATATAATTCACCCCTCCACTTT,16,TRBV25-1,.,.,TRBJ1-6
CATGDRGKGQYF,TGTGCCACAGGGGACAGGGGGAAGGGGCAGTACTTC,12,TRBV15,TRBD1,.,TRBJ2-7
CASSPLAGGPGANVLTF,TGTGCCAGCAGTCCCTTAGCGGGAGGGCCTGGGGCCAACGTCCTGACTTTC,17,TRBV12-3/TRBV12-4,TRBD2,few,TRBJ2-6
CASSVSIGIGETQYF,TGTGCCAGCAGTGTCTCCATCGGGATTGGGGAGACCCAGTACTTC,15,TRBV6-1,.,.,TRBJ2-5
CASSGGGLRNEQFF,TGTGCCAGCAGTGGCGGCGGACTTCGCAATGAGCAGTTCTTC,14,TRBV27,.,.,TRBJ2-1
CSVDRDTITDTQYF,TGCAGCGTCGACAGGGACACCATCACAGATACGCAGTATTTT,14,TRBV29-1,TRBD1,.,TRBJ2-3
CSGLAGTQETQYF,TGCAGTGGACTAGCGGGCACCCAAGAGACCCAGTACTTC,13,TRBV20-1,TRBD2,.,TRBJ2-5
CASSDRPGQAYYGYTF,TGTGCCAGCAGCGACAGACCCGGACAGGCCTACTATGGCTACACCTTC,16,TRBV2,TRBD1,.,TRBJ1-2
CASSLGPGTSEKLFF,TGTGCCAGCAGCTTGGGCCCCGGGACATCTGAAAAACTGTTTTTT,15,TRBV5-6,.,.,TRBJ1-4
CASSPQTRAMNTEVFF,TGTGCCAGCAGTCCCCAGACTAGAGCTATGAACACTGAAGTTTTCTTT,16,TRBV12-3/TRBV12-4,.,.,TRBJ1-1